A selection of T cell receptor beta chains follows, all from one sample in a study of blood T cell repertoires in COVID-19. Using immunoSEQ multiplex PCR, the repertoire was profiled, and TCRdb retains in-frame clones only, with some absent. This table has 55,000 to 70,000 clones, approximately 87% appearing once. Input material: peripheral blood. Source of these receptors: a man aged 55 to 70 with active or convalescent COVID-19. Both conserved end residues are part of each CDR3. D genes are given only for firm matches. The size of a clone is reported for some rows only, either as once, few or many, or as a class for expanded clones.

clone_size: NA
v_call: TRBV7-2
d_call: TRBD2
j_call: TRBJ2-2
cdr3_aa: CASSPRLASGELFF
cdr3_nt: TGTGCCAGCAGCCCTAGACTAGCGTCCGGGGAGCTGTTTTTT

clone_size: NA
v_call: TRBV18
d_call: NA
j_call: TRBJ2-2
cdr3_aa: CASSPPAGANTGELFF
cdr3_nt: TGTGCCAGCTCACCACCCGCAGGTGCGAACACCGGGGAGCTGTTTTTT

clone_size: NA
v_call: TRBV6-2/TRBV6-3
d_call: TRBD1
j_call: TRBJ1-1
cdr3_aa: CASSSGQAGGTEAFF
cdr3_nt: TGTGCCAGCAGTTCGGGACAGGCCGGGGGCACTGAAGCTTTCTTT

clone_size: NA
v_call: TRBV29-1
d_call: TRBD2
j_call: TRBJ2-1
cdr3_aa: CSVELGLAGGRIGEQFF
cdr3_nt: TGCAGCGTTGAATTAGGGCTAGCGGGGGGCCGTATTGGTGAGCAGTTCTTC

clone_size: NA
v_call: TRBV7-8
d_call: NA
j_call: TRBJ1-1
cdr3_aa: CASSLQDEAFF
cdr3_nt: TGTGCCAGCAGCCTACAGGATGAAGCTTTCTTT

clone_size: NA
v_call: TRBV5-1
d_call: NA
j_call: TRBJ2-7
cdr3_aa: CASSLGQGPFPYEQYF
cdr3_nt: TGCGCCAGCAGCTTGGGTCAGGGGCCCTTTCCCTACGAGCAGTACTTC

clone_size: NA
v_call: TRBV5-5
d_call: NA
j_call: TRBJ2-7
cdr3_aa: CASSLGLHTYEQYF
cdr3_nt: TGTGCCAGCAGCTTGGGGCTTCACACCTACGAGCAGTACTTC

clone_size: NA
v_call: TRBV7-2
d_call: NA
j_call: TRBJ1-3
cdr3_aa: CASSPEYSGNTIYF
cdr3_nt: TGTGCCAGCAGCCCAGAATACTCTGGAAACACCATATATTTT

clone_size: NA
v_call: TRBV19
d_call: TRBD1
j_call: TRBJ1-5
cdr3_aa: CASSPGQGVYQPQHF
cdr3_nt: TGTGCCAGTAGTCCCGGACAGGGTGTTTATCAGCCCCAGCATTTT

clone_size: NA
v_call: TRBV7-9
d_call: TRBD2
j_call: TRBJ2-2
cdr3_aa: CASLRGANTGELFF
cdr3_nt: TGTGCCAGCCTCCGGGGGGCGAACACCGGGGAGCTGTTTTTT

clone_size: NA
v_call: TRBV19
d_call: NA
j_call: TRBJ1-1
cdr3_aa: CATGLMNTEAFF
cdr3_nt: TGTGCCACGGGACTAATGAACACTGAAGCTTTCTTT

clone_size: NA
v_call: TRBV7-7
d_call: TRBD2
j_call: TRBJ2-1
cdr3_aa: CASSREGVRSYNEQFF
cdr3_nt: TGTGCCAGCAGCCGGGAGGGGGTGCGCTCCTACAATGAGCAGTTCTTC

clone_size: NA
v_call: TRBV4-3
d_call: NA
j_call: TRBJ2-3
cdr3_aa: CASSQDRSLYTQYF
cdr3_nt: TGCGCCAGCAGCCAAGATCGCAGTTTATATACGCAGTATTTT

clone_size: NA
v_call: TRBV19
d_call: TRBD1
j_call: TRBJ1-5
cdr3_aa: CASSIHIPGLQGDSNQPQHF
cdr3_nt: TGTGCCAGTAGCATTCACATCCCGGGACTCCAGGGGGATAGCAATCAGCCCCAGCATTTT

clone_size: once
v_call: TRBV24-1
d_call: NA
j_call: TRBJ1-5
cdr3_aa: CATSDRETVSNQPQHF
cdr3_nt: TGTGCCACCAGTGACCGGGAGACGGTGAGCAATCAGCCCCAGCATTTT

clone_size: NA
v_call: TRBV5-1
d_call: NA
j_call: TRBJ1-3
cdr3_aa: CASSFLGDSGNTIYF
cdr3_nt: TGCGCCAGCAGCTTCTTGGGCGACTCTGGAAACACCATATATTTT

clone_size: once
v_call: TRBV19
d_call: NA
j_call: TRBJ2-3
cdr3_aa: CASSILVREGGTDTQYF
cdr3_nt: TGTGCCAGTAGTATATTAGTCAGGGAAGGCGGCACAGATACGCAGTATTTT

clone_size: NA
v_call: TRBV18
d_call: TRBD2
j_call: TRBJ2-1
cdr3_aa: CASSPQLAGGMNEQFF
cdr3_nt: TGTGCCAGCTCACCACAGCTAGCGGGGGGCATGAATGAGCAGTTCTTC

clone_size: once
v_call: TRBV7-3
d_call: TRBD1
j_call: TRBJ2-3
cdr3_aa: CASSPNHRGPDTQYF
cdr3_nt: TGTGCCAGCAGCCCTAATCACAGGGGCCCCGATACGCAGTATTTT

clone_size: few
v_call: TRBV19
d_call: NA
j_call: TRBJ1-4
cdr3_aa: CASRAGVANEKLFF
cdr3_nt: TGTGCCAGTAGGGCAGGGGTCGCTAATGAAAAACTGTTTTTT

clone_size: NA
v_call: TRBV19
d_call: NA
j_call: TRBJ2-1
cdr3_aa: CASSIGGSEQFF
cdr3_nt: TGTGCCAGTAGTATAGGAGGCAGTGAGCAGTTCTTC

clone_size: NA
v_call: TRBV19
d_call: NA
j_call: TRBJ2-7
cdr3_aa: CASSIQAPGEQYF
cdr3_nt: TGTGCCAGTAGTATACAGGCACCAGGCGAGCAGTACTTC

clone_size: NA
v_call: TRBV18
d_call: NA
j_call: TRBJ1-6
cdr3_aa: CASSPGPDSPLHF
cdr3_nt: TGTGCCAGCTCTCCGGGTCCCGATTCACCCCTCCACTTT

clone_size: NA
v_call: TRBV9
d_call: NA
j_call: TRBJ1-1
cdr3_aa: CASSRGQANTEAFF
cdr3_nt: TGTGCCAGCAGTCGCGGGCAGGCGAACACTGAAGCTTTCTTT

clone_size: NA
v_call: TRBV27
d_call: NA
j_call: TRBJ1-5
cdr3_aa: CASSHNQPQHF
cdr3_nt: TGTGCCAGCAGTCACAATCAGCCCCAGCATTTT

clone_size: few
v_call: TRBV5-6
d_call: NA
j_call: TRBJ1-4
cdr3_aa: CASSVLRGLGQEKLFF
cdr3_nt: TGTGCCAGCAGCGTTCTACGAGGGCTCGGACAGGAAAAACTGTTTTTT

clone_size: few
v_call: TRBV4-1
d_call: TRBD1
j_call: TRBJ1-5
cdr3_aa: CASSQVRDRNQPQHF
cdr3_nt: TGCGCCAGCAGCCAAGTCCGGGACAGAAATCAGCCCCAGCATTTT

clone_size: NA
v_call: TRBV5-5
d_call: NA
j_call: TRBJ2-3
cdr3_aa: CASSLGGGTAKDTQYF
cdr3_nt: TGTGCCAGCAGCTTGGGTGGGGGGACAGCTAAGGATACGCAGTATTTT

clone_size: NA
v_call: TRBV10-3
d_call: TRBD1
j_call: TRBJ2-3
cdr3_aa: CAIRGQGPDTQYF
cdr3_nt: TGTGCCATCAGGGGACAGGGCCCAGATACGCAGTATTTT

clone_size: NA
v_call: TRBV7-9
d_call: TRBD1
j_call: TRBJ1-1
cdr3_aa: CASRAAGGTEAFF
cdr3_nt: TGTGCCAGCAGGGCGGCAGGGGGCACTGAAGCTTTCTTT